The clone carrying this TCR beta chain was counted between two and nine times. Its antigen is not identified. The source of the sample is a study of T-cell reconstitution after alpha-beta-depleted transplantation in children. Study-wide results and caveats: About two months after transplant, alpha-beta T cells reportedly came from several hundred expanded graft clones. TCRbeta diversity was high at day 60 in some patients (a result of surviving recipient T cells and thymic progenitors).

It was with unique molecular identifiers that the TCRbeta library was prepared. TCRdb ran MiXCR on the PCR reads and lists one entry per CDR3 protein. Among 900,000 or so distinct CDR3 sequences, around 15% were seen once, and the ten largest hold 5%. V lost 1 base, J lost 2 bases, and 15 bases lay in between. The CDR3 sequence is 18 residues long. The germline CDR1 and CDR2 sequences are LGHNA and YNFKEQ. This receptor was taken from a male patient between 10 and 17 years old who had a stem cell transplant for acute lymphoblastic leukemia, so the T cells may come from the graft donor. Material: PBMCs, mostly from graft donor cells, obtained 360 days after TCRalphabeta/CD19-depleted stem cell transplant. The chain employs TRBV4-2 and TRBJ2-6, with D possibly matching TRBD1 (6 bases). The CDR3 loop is CASSQVQGKGTGANVLTF. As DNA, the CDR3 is TGTGCCAGCAGCCAAGTCCAGGGGAAAGGAACTGGGGCCAACGTCCTGACTTTC.